The entry below describes one TCR beta chain. Disease duration under 2 months; hyperthyroidism patients were aged 18 to 65. This entry belongs to a study of T cells in Graves' hyperthyroidism and ophthalmopathy. TCR beta CDR3 region amplification was performed from RNA transcripts. Primed by the HTBI set, a first-round RT-PCR was run on the TCR CDR3. A single record per CDR3 protein comes from TCRdb applying MiXCR to the multiplex PCR reads. The data show about 720,000 distinct CDR3 sequences, roughly 15% seen once. Per the germline V gene, CDR1 is MNHEY and CDR2 is SVGEGT. CDR3 length equals 18 residues. Trimming stripped 2 bases from V and 3 bases from J, with 22 bases between.

The TCR was taken from a man between 18 and 29 years old with Graves' hyperthyroidism. The sample was blood. This rearrangement joins TRBV6-2 or TRBV6-3 to TRBJ1-2, with D perhaps TRBD1 (5 bases). Here the CDR3 reads CASSYGAPFETEYYGYTF. CDR3 DNA sequence: TGTGCCAGCAGTTACGGTGCCCCCTTCGAGACAGAGTACTATGGCTACACCTTC.